Shown below are 4 T cell receptor beta chains from a single sample sequenced in a study of blood T cell repertoires in COVID-19. TCRdb's copy holds only in-frame clones and misses some; the assay was immunoSEQ multiplex PCR. The repertoire includes roughly 54,000 clones, roughly 80% of them detected once, and about 2.4% sits in the top ten. What was sequenced was peripheral blood. These receptors all come from a man in his fifties with acute or convalescent COVID-19.

The rearrangement joins TRBV30 to TRBJ2-5; maybe TRBD2 (5 bases). V was pared by 4 bases and J by 3 bases, with 12 bases between. CDR1 is GTSNPN and CDR2 is SVGIG in the germline V gene (reference sequence). The CDR3 consists of 13 residues. CDR3 sequence (DNA): TGTGCCTGGACCCCGGGAAGGGAAGAGACCCAGTACTTC. Translated: CAWTPGREETQYF.

The chain carries TRBV25-1 and TRBJ1-2; D not certain. Deletions cut 6 bases from V and 2 bases from J, with 4 bases between. The CDR3 has 11 amino acids. CDR1 and CDR2 (germline): MGHDK, SYGVNS. Written as DNA, the CDR3 is TGTGCCAGCAGACGGAACTATGGCTACACCTTC. This gives the protein CASRRNYGYTF.

J is TRBJ2-1 and V is TRBV7-3; 8 positions agree with TRBD2. The ends lost 4 bases at V and 5 bases at J; junction bases unmatched: 7. The CDR3 runs to 15 residues. Germline V gives CDR1 SGHTA, CDR2 FQGTGA. The CDR3 DNA reads as TGTGCCAGCAGCTCCTTAGCGGGACCCCACAATGAGCAGTTCTTC. Protein sequence: CASSSLAGPHNEQFF.

The chain combines TRBV7-6 with TRBJ1-3; no clear D gene. CDR1 is SGHVS and CDR2 is FNYEAQ in the germline V gene. This CDR3 has 13 residues. V gave up 3 bases and J gave up 4 bases, with 7 bases separating them. The CDR3: CASSLWHGNTIYF. In DNA, the CDR3 is TGTGCCAGCAGCTTGTGGCACGGAAACACCATATATTTT.